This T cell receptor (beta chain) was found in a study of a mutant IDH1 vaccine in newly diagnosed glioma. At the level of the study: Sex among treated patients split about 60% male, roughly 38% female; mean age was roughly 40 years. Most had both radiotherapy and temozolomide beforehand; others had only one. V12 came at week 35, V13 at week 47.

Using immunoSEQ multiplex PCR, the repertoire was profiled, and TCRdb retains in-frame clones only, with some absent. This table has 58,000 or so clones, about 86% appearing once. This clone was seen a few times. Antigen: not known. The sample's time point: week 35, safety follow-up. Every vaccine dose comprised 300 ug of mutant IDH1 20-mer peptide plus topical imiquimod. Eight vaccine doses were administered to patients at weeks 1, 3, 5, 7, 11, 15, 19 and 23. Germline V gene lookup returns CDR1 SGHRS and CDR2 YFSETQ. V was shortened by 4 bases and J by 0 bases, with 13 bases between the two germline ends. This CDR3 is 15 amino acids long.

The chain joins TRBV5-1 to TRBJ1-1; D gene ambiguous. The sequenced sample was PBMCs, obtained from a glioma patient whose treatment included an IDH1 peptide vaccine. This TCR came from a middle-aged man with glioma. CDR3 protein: CASSPRAFLNTEAFF. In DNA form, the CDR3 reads TGCGCCAGCAGCCCGCGGGCTTTCTTGAACACTGAAGCTTTCTTT. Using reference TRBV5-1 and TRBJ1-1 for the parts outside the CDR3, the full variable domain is KAGVTQTPRYLIKTRGQQVTLSCSPISGHRSVSWYQQTPGQGLQFLFEYFSETQRNKGNFPGRFSGRQFSNSRSEMNVSTLELGDSALYLCASSPRAFLNTEAFFGQGTRLTVV.